Detailed here is one T cell receptor beta chain. This sample was taken from a study of blood T cell repertoires in COVID-19. The age range of participants was about 18 to 95 years, with residence in about two dozen US areas. Each recovered donor of Cohort 3 presented with two negative PCRs, clearance, or symptom resolution. Germline V CDR1 and CDR2: SGHRS, YFSETQ. Trimming removed 0 bases at V and 10 bases at J, with 14 bases between. CDR3 size: 14 residues. Original data processing: Nucleated cell counts were estimated from reference gene primer amplification. Repertoires were generated with immunoSEQ multiplex PCR, while TCRdb's copy carries only in-frame clones and drops some. That table gives V, J and clone size, and the DNA gave D and trimming. The table has about 300,000 clones, around 86% seen once.

The TCR originated in a man aged 25-45 years who had recovered from COVID-19. The material sequenced was PBMCs or T cells enriched from blood (not recorded which). This sequence joins TRBV5-1 and TRBJ2-1; D uncertain. Here the CDR3 DNA reads TGCGCCAGCAGCTTGGCCGAGGAAATAGACGAGCAGTTCTTC. It codes for CASSLAEEIDEQFF. The whole variable domain, filled in from reference TRBV5-1 and TRBJ2-1, reads KAGVTQTPRYLIKTRGQQVTLSCSPISGHRSVSWYQQTPGQGLQFLFEYFSETQRNKGNFPGRFSGRQFSNSRSEMNVSTLELGDSALYLCASSLAEEIDEQFFGPGTRLTVL.